What follows are 28 T cell receptor beta chains derived from one specimen sequenced in a study of CD8 T cells in ankylosing spondylitis. TCRdb ran MiXCR on the 5' RACE reads and lists one entry per CDR3 protein. The data show 200,000 to 250,000 distinct CDR3 sequences, 8% to 11% seen once. The source material was blood, either unsorted or a sorted T cell fraction (not recorded which). The source is a male donor with ankylosing spondylitis or in good health (not recorded which).

With respect to this clonotype: One base away lies a much larger clone, so this may be a sequencing read error. The chain uses TRBV6-1 and TRBJ2-2; 10 nucleotides line up with TRBD2. Germline CDR1 is MNHNS and CDR2 is SASEGT. CDR3 length: 16 amino acids. CDR3 residues: CASSRDPSGGLRELIF. The CDR3 DNA follows: TGTGCCAGCAGTAGAGACCCTAGCGGGGGTCTCCGGGAGCTGATTTTT.

About this clonotype itself: One base away lies a much larger clone, so this may be a sequencing read error. The genes are TRBV20-1 and TRBJ2-4, with TRBD2 identical over 9 bases. Germline assignment: CDR1 DFQATT and CDR2 SNEGSKA (reference sequence). This CDR3 has 15 amino acids. Here the CDR3 reads CCAGGTDLAKNIQYF. CDR3 in DNA: TGCTGTGCGGGGGGGACAGACCTAGCCAAAAACATTCAGTACTTC.

The table lists this clonotype with many counts. This sequence joins TRBV7-2 and TRBJ2-4; D may be TRBD1 or TRBD2 (7 bases each). CDR1 SGHTA and CDR2 FQGNSA come from the germline V gene. The CDR3 consists of 16 residues. Trimming pared 5 bases from V and 3 bases from J, leaving 17 bases between. Written as DNA, the CDR3 is TGTGCCAGCAGCACCAGGGGGGGGCTTGGCAAAAACATTCAGTACTTC. Protein sequence: CASSTRGGLGKNIQYF.

This clonotype has a count of ten or more. At one of its ends the junction is not consistent with the germline gene, which may arise from a read error. The J gene is TRBJ1-1, the V gene TRBV5-5, with D unclear. From germline, CDR1 is SGHKS and CDR2 YYEKEE (reference sequence). The CDR3 is made up of 12 amino acids. CDR3: CASSLGNNEAFF. DNA for the CDR3: TGTGCCAGCAGCTTGGGGAACAATGAAGCTTTCTTT.

This clonotype was seen at least ten times. V and J are TRBV7-2 and TRBJ2-7, with TRBD2 identical over 7 bases. Germline CDR1 SGHTA, CDR2 FQGNSA. The ends lost 6 bases at V and 4 bases at J; junction bases unmatched: 9. The CDR3 loop spans 14 amino acids. The CDR3 DNA is TGTGCCAGCAGGGGAGGGTACAGGACGTACGAGCAGTACTTC. Its protein product is CASRGGYRTYEQYF.

Many counts were recorded for this clonotype. This sequence joins TRBV20-1 and TRBJ1-4; maybe TRBD1 (6 bases). The CDR3 is 13 residues long. V was pared by 5 bases and J by 5 bases, with 12 bases between. Germline V lookup: CDR1 DFQATT, CDR2 SNEGSKA (reference sequence). Here the CDR3 DNA reads TGCAGTGCTCCGCGGACAGAGAATGAAAAACTGTTTTTT. Protein product: CSAPRTENEKLFF.

The chain combines TRBV4-2 with TRBJ2-3; D perhaps matches TRBD2 (6 bases). The germline V and J ends were trimmed by 6 bases and 4 bases, with 17 bases remaining between them. This CDR3 spans 15 amino acids. CDR1 LGHNA and CDR2 YNFKEQ come from the germline V gene. CDR3 region: CASSTGPGEPDTQYF. The CDR3 DNA reads TGTGCCAGCAGTACCGGCCCGGGGGAACCAGATACGCAGTATTTT.

The chain combines TRBV12-3 or TRBV12-4 with TRBJ2-5; the D is unclear. This CDR3 is built from 15 residues. Trimming removed 6 bases at V and 4 bases at J, with 18 bases between. In DNA, the CDR3 is TGTGCCAGCAGGGCCCCGGGCCTCACGGGAGAGACCCAGTACTTC. This codes for CASRAPGLTGETQYF.

This clonotype was recorded many times. The chain couples TRBV5-1 to TRBJ2-3; no reliable D call. CDR1 is SGHRS and CDR2 is YFSETQ in the germline V gene. The CDR3 has 13 residues. With 3 bases removed from V and 1 base from J, the gap between germline ends came to 6 bases. The CDR3 protein is CASSSGGTDTQYF. The CDR3 DNA reads TGCGCCAGCAGCTCTGGGGGCACAGATACGCAGTATTTT. Based on the CDR3 plus reference TRBV5-1 and TRBJ2-3, the full variable domain is KAGVTQTPRYLIKTRGQQVTLSCSPISGHRSVSWYQQTPGQGLQFLFEYFSETQRNKGNFPGRFSGRQFSNSRSEMNVSTLELGDSALYLCASSSGGTDTQYFGPGTRLTVL.

This clonotype was seen at least ten times. The chain uses TRBV5-1 and TRBJ2-3; 11 nucleotides agree with TRBD2. The V gene end was trimmed by 4 bases and the J gene end by 3 bases; junction bases not matched to a gene: 4. The length of the CDR3 is 15 residues. Germline loops: CDR1 SGHRS, CDR2 YFSETQ. The CDR3 region has the DNA TGCGCCAGCAGCGGTACTAGCGGGGGAACAGATACGCAGTATTTT. Its translation: CASSGTSGGTDTQYF. Based on the CDR3 plus reference TRBV5-1 and TRBJ2-3, the full variable domain is KAGVTQTPRYLIKTRGQQVTLSCSPISGHRSVSWYQQTPGQGLQFLFEYFSETQRNKGNFPGRFSGRQFSNSRSEMNVSTLELGDSALYLCASSGTSGGTDTQYFGPGTRLTVL.

This clonotype came up many times. The V gene is TRBV3-1, the J gene TRBJ1-1; D gene unclear. The V gene's germline CDR1 is LGHDT and CDR2 YNNKEL (reference sequence). This CDR3 is 12 amino acids long. V gave up 0 bases and J gave up 11 bases, with 10 bases separating them. The CDR3 nucleotides are TGTGCCAGCAGCCAAGAGGATACCTGGGCTTTCTTT. Encoded protein: CASSQEDTWAFF.

This clonotype was detected many times. The J gene is TRBJ2-1, the V gene TRBV6-5; maybe TRBD1 (5 bases). In germline, CDR1 is MNHEY, CDR2 SVGAGI. V was cut by 2 bases and J by 10 bases, with 9 bases left in between. The length of the CDR3 is 12 residues. The CDR3 region is CASSYRSGEQFF. The CDR3 DNA follows: TGTGCCAGCAGTTACCGATCAGGGGAGCAGTTCTTC.

This clonotype was observed at least ten times. CDR3: CASSLDGQGGTDTQYF. DNA for the CDR3: TGCGCCAGCAGCTTGGACGGACAGGGGGGCACAGATACGCAGTATTTT. The chain joins TRBV5-1 to TRBJ2-3, with 10 bases matching TRBD1. Trimming at V came to 0 bases and at J to 1 base, leaving 2 bases not matched to a gene. Germline CDR1 is SGHRS and CDR2 is YFSETQ. The CDR3 has 16 amino acids.

The table lists this clonotype with a few counts. Here the CDR3 DNA reads TGCAGTGCTAGAGCTCGCTCCGCCGGGACAGCCTATGGCTACACCTTC. The encoded protein is CSARARSAGTAYGYTF. This chain connects TRBV20-1 to TRBJ1-2; 7 bases align to TRBD1. The CDR3 has 16 residues. Germline loops: CDR1 DFQATT, CDR2 SNEGSKA (reference sequence). V was pared by 1 base and J by 4 bases, with 12 bases of the junction left unmatched.

This rearrangement joins TRBV10-3 to TRBJ2-7; possible D gene TRBD2, 7 bases. The CDR3 loop spans 14 amino acids. V lost 6 bases to trimming and J lost 5 bases, with 17 bases between them. Germline CDR1 reads ENHRY; CDR2 reads SYGVKD. The CDR3 bases are TGTGCCATCAGACTACCGGGGGGCCCAGACGAGCAGTACTTC. This gives the protein CAIRLPGGPDEQYF.

This clonotype was observed a handful of times. The chain links TRBV5-8 to TRBJ2-1, with a possible D match to TRBD2 (6 bases). Between the trimmed V and J ends, which lost 5 bases and 9 bases, there was a span of 18 bases. The CDR3 runs 14 residues. CDR1 SGHTS and CDR2 YDEGEE come from the germline V gene. The DNA for the CDR3 is TGTGCCAGCAGTGGGGGACTGGGTTCCTTTGAGCAGTTCTTC. Translated, it gives CASSGGLGSFEQFF.

Ten or more counts support this clonotype. The chain couples TRBV24-1 to TRBJ2-1; 9 nucleotides agree with TRBD2. The trim removed 9 bases at V and 6 bases at J, leaving 8 bases unmatched. The CDR3 is 14 amino acids. Germline V CDR1 and CDR2: KGHDR, SFDVKD. CDR3 loop: CATRGPAGGNEQFF. In DNA, the CDR3 is TGTGCCACCCGAGGGCCAGCGGGGGGCAATGAGCAGTTCTTC.

This clonotype was found a few times. This sequence joins TRBV12-3 or TRBV12-4 and TRBJ2-1; 9 bases match TRBD1. The V segment lost 6 bases and the J segment 3 bases; nucleotides outside the gene matches: 3. This CDR3 comprises 14 residues. CDR3 DNA: TGTGCCAGCAGCACGGACAGGGGCTACAATGAGCAGTTCTTC. Translated, it gives CASSTDRGYNEQFF.

This chain connects TRBV12-3 or TRBV12-4 to TRBJ1-1; D remains ambiguous. V was pared by 6 bases and J by 4 bases, with 9 bases between. The CDR3 has 12 residues. CDR3 bases: TGTGCCAGCAGCATACTCACCACTGAAGCTTTCTTT. Amino acids: CASSILTTEAFF.

This clonotype was seen a handful of times. The rearrangement joins TRBV11-2 to TRBJ2-5, with a weak D call TRBD2 (6 bases). Germline V gives CDR1 SGHAT, CDR2 FQNNGV. Trimming removed 2 bases from V and 1 base from J, with 11 bases in between. The CDR3 has 15 residues. The chain's CDR3 is CASSLLAGTQETQYF. CDR3 nucleotides: TGTGCCAGCAGCTTACTGGCGGGGACCCAAGAGACCCAGTACTTC.

There are many counts of this clonotype. The chain has TRBV14 and TRBJ2-3; D not resolved. This CDR3 region has 16 residues. In germline, CDR1 is SGHDN, CDR2 FVKESK. Trimming took off 0 bases at V and 0 bases at J, with 10 bases between the two ends. The CDR3: CASSQEVTLSTDTQYF. CDR3 sequence (DNA): TGTGCCAGCAGCCAAGAAGTGACTCTCAGCACAGATACGCAGTATTTT.

The table lists this clonotype with a few counts. This chain links TRBV5-5 with TRBJ2-7, with D perhaps matching TRBD2 (5 bases). V was trimmed by 0 bases and J by 11 bases, leaving 15 bases between them. This CDR3 region has 13 residues. Germline loops: CDR1 SGHKS, CDR2 YYEKEE (reference sequence). CDR3 sequence: CASSLEGVEDEYF. CDR3 coding DNA: TGTGCCAGCAGCTTGGAGGGCGTGGAGGACGAGTACTTC. Complete variable domain (other parts from reference TRBV5-5 and TRBJ2-7): DAGVTQSPTHLIKTRGQQVTLRCSPISGHKSVSWYQQVLGQGPQFIFQYYEKEERGRGNFPDRFSARQFPNYSSELNVNALLLGDSALYLCASSLEGVEDEYFGPGTRLTVT.

In this sample, this clonotype turned up a few times. The CDR3 here is CASSIDRDRVRTEAFF. The CDR3 nucleotides read TGTGCCAGTAGTATAGATAGGGACAGGGTGAGAACTGAAGCTTTCTTT. This sequence joins TRBV19 and TRBJ1-1; TRBD1 aligns across 9 bases. With V trimmed by 0 bases and J by 5 bases, 7 bases remained unmatched. CDR3 length: 16 amino acids. Germline lookup yields CDR1 LNHDA and CDR2 SQIVND (reference sequence).

The sample holds many counts of this clonotype. The V and J genes are TRBV12-3 or TRBV12-4 and TRBJ1-2; D might be TRBD1 (5 bases). The CDR3 is made up of 12 amino acids. The ends were cut back, 6 bases at V and 6 bases at J, with 11 bases in the middle. The CDR3 reads CASSPWGDGYTF. The CDR3 DNA reads as TGTGCCAGCAGCCCGTGGGGGGATGGCTACACCTTC.

This clonotype was observed a few times. The genes are TRBV5-1 and TRBJ2-5; 7 bases are a match to TRBD1. This CDR3 has 15 residues. CDR1 SGHRS and CDR2 YFSETQ come from the germline V gene. V was pared by 9 bases and J by 2 bases, with 13 bases of the junction left unmatched. The CDR3: CATTLVTGDQETQYF. CDR3 coding DNA: TGCGCCACCACCCTAGTCACAGGGGATCAAGAGACCCAGTACTTC.

There are many counts of this clonotype. V gene TRBV30 combines with J gene TRBJ1-1; D not certain. Germline values: CDR1 GTSNPN, CDR2 SVGIG (reference sequence). The CDR3 loop spans 11 amino acids. Trimming stripped 4 bases from V and 11 bases from J, with 14 bases between. The CDR3 DNA follows: TGTGCCTGGAAGACGCTTTCCATGGCTTTCTTT. Its protein product is CAWKTLSMAFF.

This clonotype was picked up many times. The V gene is TRBV28, the J gene TRBJ2-1, with D maybe TRBD2 (6 bases). Trimming stripped 7 bases from V and 8 bases from J, with 12 bases between. This CDR3 region has 12 residues. The V gene's germline CDR1 is MDHEN and CDR2 SYDVKM. CDR3 sequence reads: CASTNTGDEQFF. In DNA, the CDR3 is TGTGCCAGCACGAATACGGGGGATGAGCAGTTCTTC.

This clonotype occurred many times. The J gene is TRBJ2-3, the V gene TRBV7-9, with 7 bases matching TRBD1. The CDR3 loop spans 15 amino acids. Unmatched junction bases numbered 3, after V lost 1 base and J lost 2 bases. Germline V gene sequence: CDR1 SEHNR, CDR2 FQNEAQ (reference sequence). The CDR3 is CASSLVQGNTDTQYF. CDR3 DNA: TGTGCCAGCAGCTTAGTACAGGGGAACACAGATACGCAGTATTTT.